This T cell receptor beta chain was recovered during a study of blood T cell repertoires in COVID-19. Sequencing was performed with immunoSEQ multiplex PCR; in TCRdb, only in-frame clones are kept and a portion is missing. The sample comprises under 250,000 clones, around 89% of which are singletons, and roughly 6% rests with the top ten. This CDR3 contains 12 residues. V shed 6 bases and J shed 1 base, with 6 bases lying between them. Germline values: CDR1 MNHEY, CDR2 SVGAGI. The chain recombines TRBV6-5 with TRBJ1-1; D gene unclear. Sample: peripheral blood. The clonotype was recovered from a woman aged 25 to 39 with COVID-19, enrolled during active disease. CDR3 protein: CASSERNTEAFF. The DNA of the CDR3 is TGTGCCAGCAGCGAGCGGAACACTGAAGCTTTCTTT.